The clone carrying this T cell receptor beta chain was detected only a few times. What it recognizes is unknown. This CDR3 spans 15 amino acids. Trimming at V came to 6 bases and at J to 4 bases, leaving 12 bases not matched to a gene. Germline assignment: CDR1 DFQATT and CDR2 SNEGSKA (reference sequence). This sample was taken from a study of T-cell reconstitution after alpha-beta-depleted transplantation in children. The TCRbeta library incorporated unique molecular identifiers. TCRdb processed the PCR reads anew with MiXCR; each CDR3 protein has one entry. The sample gives over 100,000 distinct CDR3 sequences, around 10% of which show up once; approximately 36% is in the top ten. The study, taken as a whole, reports: As was reported, about two months after transplant, alpha-beta T cells came from several hundred expanded graft clones. For some patients, TCRbeta diversity was high at day 60 because of recipient T cells and thymic progenitors that survived. T-cell counts and diversity at one year post-transplant came mainly from newly produced T cells.

The receptor comes from a boy between 2 and 10 years old with acute lymphoblastic leukemia, due to receive a stem cell transplant. This chain uses TRBV20-1 with TRBJ1-1; 9 nucleotides line up with TRBD1. The material sequenced was PBMCs, taken before TCRalphabeta/CD19-depleted stem cell transplant. The CDR3 region has the DNA TGCAGTGCCCGACCGGGACAGGGTATGAGCACTGAAGCTTTCTTT. The encoded protein is CSARPGQGMSTEAFF.